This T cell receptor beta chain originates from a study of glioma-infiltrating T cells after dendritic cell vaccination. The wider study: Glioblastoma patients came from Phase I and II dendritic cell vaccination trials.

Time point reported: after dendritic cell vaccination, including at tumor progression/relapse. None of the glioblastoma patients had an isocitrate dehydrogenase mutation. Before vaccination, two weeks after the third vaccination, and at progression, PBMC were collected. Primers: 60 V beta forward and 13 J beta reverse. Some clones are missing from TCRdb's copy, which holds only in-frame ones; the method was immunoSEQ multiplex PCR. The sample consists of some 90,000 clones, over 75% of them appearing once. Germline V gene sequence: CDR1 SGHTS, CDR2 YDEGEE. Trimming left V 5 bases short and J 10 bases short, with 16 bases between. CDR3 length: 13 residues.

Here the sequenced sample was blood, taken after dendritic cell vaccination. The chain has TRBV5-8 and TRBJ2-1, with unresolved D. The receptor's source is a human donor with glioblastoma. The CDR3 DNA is TGTGCCAGCAGTCGCGACTCCCGTGAAGAGCAGTTCTTC. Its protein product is CASSRDSREEQFF.